These 32 T cell receptor beta chains were sequenced from one sample in a study of cytomegalovirus exposure and HLA in healthy donors. The PCR contained 60 Vbeta and 13 Jbeta primers. TCRdb's copy holds only in-frame clones and misses some; the assay was immunoSEQ multiplex PCR. The data hold 150,000 to 200,000 clones, with around 80% observed a single time. The specimen sequenced was PBMCs. The receptors stem from a woman between 18 and 29 years old in good health and CMV-seronegative.

V and J are TRBV6-6 and TRBJ2-1; possible D gene TRBD2, 6 bases. This CDR3 spans 13 amino acids. Germline CDR1 and CDR2: MNHNY and SVGAGI (reference sequence). The germline V and J ends were trimmed by 7 bases and 3 bases, with 10 bases remaining between them. Written as DNA, the CDR3 is TGTGCCAGCAAGGGACTCGGCTACAATGAGCAGTTCTTC. Protein: CASKGLGYNEQFF.

J is TRBJ2-3 and V is TRBV6-5, with unresolved D. V lost 5 bases and J 5 bases, leaving 11 bases between the germline ends. CDR3 length equals 13 residues. Germline CDR1 reads MNHEY; CDR2 reads SVGAGI. CDR3 protein: CASSTVTVDTQYF. CDR3 sequence (DNA): TGTGCCAGCAGTACGGTGACTGTAGATACGCAGTATTTT.

The chain is built from TRBV18 and TRBJ2-5, with 9 bases that match TRBD1. V trimming: 2 bases; J trimming: 5 bases; junction bases outside the gene matches: 3. Looked up from germline, CDR1 is KGHSH and CDR2 is LQKENI. CDR3 length equals 14 residues. The CDR3: CASSPTGGTETQYF. The CDR3 DNA reads TGTGCCAGCTCACCAACAGGGGGCACGGAGACCCAGTACTTC.

This sequence joins TRBV30 and TRBJ2-3; 12 nucleotides align to TRBD2. Looked up from germline, CDR1 is GTSNPN and CDR2 is SVGIG (reference sequence). J lost 8 bases, V lost 7 bases, and 13 bases had no gene match. The CDR3 is made up of 15 amino acids. The CDR3 sequence: CASTTTSGGWGTQYF. In DNA, the CDR3 is TGTGCCTCAACCACGACTAGCGGGGGATGGGGTACGCAGTATTTT. Full variable domain (rest looked up from reference TRBV30 and TRBJ2-3): SQTIHQWPATLVQPVGSPLSLECTVEGTSNPNLYWYRQAAGRGLQLLFYSVGIGQISSEVPQNLSASRPQDRQFILSSKKLLLSDSGFYLCASTTTSGGWGTQYFGPGTRLTVL.

The chain combines TRBV5-4 with TRBJ2-7; D is perhaps TRBD1 (5 bases). The germline V gene has CDR1 SGHNT and CDR2 YYREEE (reference sequence). The V gene lost 0 bases and the J gene lost 4 bases, with 14 bases spanning the gap. This CDR3 is built from 15 residues. The CDR3 nucleotides read TGTGCCAGCAGCTTGGAGTTAGCAGGGAAATACGAGCAGTACTTC. As protein: CASSLELAGKYEQYF.

The chain couples TRBV7-9 to TRBJ2-1; TRBD2 matches at 7 bases. This CDR3 spans 14 amino acids. The V gene end was trimmed by 5 bases and the J gene end by 8 bases; junction bases not matched to a gene: 9. Germline V gene lookup returns CDR1 SEHNR and CDR2 FQNEAQ (reference sequence). CDR3: CASSLWTSRDEQFF. For the CDR3, the DNA is TGTGCCAGCAGCCTATGGACTAGTCGGGATGAGCAGTTCTTC.

The chain uses TRBV18 and TRBJ1-1, with 11 bases lining up with TRBD1. Germline V CDR1 and CDR2: KGHSH, LQKENI. The V segment lost 4 bases and the J segment 7 bases; nucleotides outside the gene matches: 2. The CDR3 length is 13 residues. CDR3 residues: CASSQGQGVEAFF. The CDR3 DNA reads TGTGCCAGCTCACAGGGACAGGGGGTTGAAGCTTTCTTT.

The rearrangement links TRBV28 to TRBJ1-2; TRBD1 matches at 10 bases. The V segment lost 6 bases and the J segment 0 bases; nucleotides outside the gene matches: 7. The CDR3 is made up of 16 amino acids. From germline, CDR1 is MDHEN and CDR2 SYDVKM. The DNA of the CDR3 is TGTGCCAGCAGCGGAGGACAGGGGGTCCCTAACTATGGCTACACCTTC. Amino acids: CASSGGQGVPNYGYTF.

The sample holds a few counts of this clone. The chain links TRBV14 to TRBJ2-1; the D gene is possibly TRBD2 (6 bases). The CDR3 has 17 amino acids. V was clipped by 0 bases and J by 6 bases, with 18 bases between them. Germline V gene data show CDR1 as SGHDN and CDR2 as FVKESK. The CDR3 is CASSQDRREVYFNEQFF. The CDR3 nucleotides are TGTGCCAGCAGCCAAGATCGCAGGGAGGTCTATTTCAATGAGCAGTTCTTC.

With regard to this clone: Other DNA sequences within the sample encode an identical CDR3. The CDR3 reads CSVGGRMNTEAFF. The CDR3 bases are TGCAGCGTTGGGGGCAGAATGAACACTGAAGCTTTCTTT. This chain connects TRBV29-1 to TRBJ1-1; D perhaps matches TRBD1 (5 bases). The CDR3 contains 13 residues. V was clipped by 4 bases and J by 0 bases, with 9 bases between them. Per the germline V gene, CDR1 is SQVTM and CDR2 is ANQGSEA. Variable domain in full (rest from reference TRBV29-1 and TRBJ1-1): SAVISQKPSRDICQRGTSLTIQCQVDSQVTMMFWYRQQPGQSLTLIATANQGSEATYESGFVIDKFPISRPNLTFSTLTVSNMSPEDSSIYLCSVGGRMNTEAFFGQGTRLTVV.

This chain links TRBV6-1 with TRBJ1-3, with unresolved D. The germline V gene has CDR1 MNHNS and CDR2 SASEGT. The CDR3 consists of 15 residues. Trimming removed 6 bases at V and 2 bases at J, with 14 bases between. CDR3 sequence: CASRVLLGAGNTIYF. DNA of the CDR3: TGTGCCAGCAGGGTATTATTGGGAGCTGGAAACACCATATATTTT.

This chain links TRBV19 with TRBJ2-7, with TRBD1 as a possible D gene (5 bases). This CDR3 comprises 16 residues. With 3 bases removed from V and 7 bases from J, the gap between germline ends came to 22 bases. Looked up from germline, CDR1 is LNHDA and CDR2 is SQIVND (reference sequence). The CDR3 DNA sequence: TGTGCCAGTAGTATGGACGGGTCCGGCAGGGTGAATGAGCAGTACTTC. Encoded protein: CASSMDGSGRVNEQYF. Filled out from reference TRBV19 and TRBJ2-7, the complete variable domain reads DGGITQSPKYLFRKEGQNVTLSCEQNLNHDAMYWYRQDPGQGLRLIYYSQIVNDFQKGDIAEGYSVSREKKESFPLTVTSAQKNPTAFYLCASSMDGSGRVNEQYFGPGTRLTVT.

V is TRBV28 and J is TRBJ1-2; the D gene is possibly TRBD1 (6 bases). Trimming pared 5 bases from V and 0 bases from J, leaving 16 bases between. The CDR3 extends over 16 amino acids. The V gene's germline CDR1 is MDHEN and CDR2 SYDVKM. The chain's CDR3 is CASSPAGTRTNYGYTF. In nucleotides, the CDR3 is TGTGCCAGCAGTCCAGCCGGGACACGTACTAACTATGGCTACACCTTC.

V and J are TRBV15 and TRBJ1-1, with D uncertain. Per the germline V gene, CDR1 is LNHNV and CDR2 is YYDKDF (reference sequence). Trimming took off 8 bases at V and 0 bases at J, with 13 bases between the two ends. This CDR3 is built from 14 residues. The DNA for the CDR3 is TGTGCCACCCGAGAGGGCCGGATGAACACTGAAGCTTTCTTT. Protein sequence: CATREGRMNTEAFF.

V usage is TRBV28 and J usage is TRBJ1-4; no definite D call. This CDR3 spans 13 amino acids. V dropped 6 bases and J dropped 5 bases, with 10 bases sitting between them. The germline CDR1 and CDR2 sequences are MDHEN and SYDVKM. As DNA, the CDR3 is TGTGCCAGCAGAGTAACGGGAAATGAAAAACTGTTTTTT. Translation gives CASRVTGNEKLFF.

This chain connects TRBV30 to TRBJ1-6, with 7 bases fitting TRBD1. Germline CDR1 reads GTSNPN; CDR2 reads SVGIG (reference sequence). The CDR3 covers 15 residues. The J segment lost 7 bases and the V segment lost 7 bases, leaving 13 bases of the junction unmatched. CDR3 amino acids: CALTNRTGVNSPLHF. CDR3 DNA: TGTGCCTTGACAAATAGGACAGGCGTCAATTCACCCCTCCACTTT.

This chain connects TRBV5-4 to TRBJ2-7, with 9 bases that match TRBD2. The CDR3 length is 15 residues. CDR1 is SGHNT and CDR2 is YYREEE in the germline V gene (reference sequence). Trimming cost V 0 bases and J 2 bases; bases outside gene matches: 3. The CDR3 region has the DNA TGTGCCAGCAGCTTGGATGGCGGGGGGGCCTACGAGCAGTACTTC. The encoded protein is CASSLDGGGAYEQYF.

This clone was found a few times. This chain connects TRBV6-1 to TRBJ1-3, with D possibly TRBD1 on 6 matching bases. Between the trimmed V and J ends, which lost 1 base and 4 bases, there was a span of 14 bases. CDR3 size: 16 residues. In germline, CDR1 is MNHNS, CDR2 SASEGT. The CDR3 sequence is CASSEGAGDAGNTIYF. The CDR3 DNA sequence: TGTGCCAGCAGTGAAGGGGCAGGGGATGCAGGAAACACCATATATTTT.

V usage is TRBV5-4 and J usage is TRBJ2-2; TRBD1 agrees at 9 bases. The CDR3 has 15 amino acids. Germline values: CDR1 SGHNT, CDR2 YYREEE (reference sequence). Germline trimming cut 4 bases from V and 1 base from J; bases unmatched to any gene: 2. The CDR3 DNA sequence: TGTGCCAGCAGCGTGGGACAGGGGAACACCGGGGAGCTGTTTTTT. It yields the protein CASSVGQGNTGELFF. Drawing the rest from reference TRBV5-4 and TRBJ2-2, the complete variable domain is ETGVTQSPTHLIKTRGQQVTLRCSSQSGHNTVSWYQQALGQGPQFIFQYYREEENGRGNFPPRFSGLQFPNYSSELNVNALELDDSALYLCASSVGQGNTGELFFGEGSRLTVL.

The V call is TRBV28, the J call TRBJ1-2; D not certain. Trimming cost V 6 bases and J 2 bases, with 19 bases left between them. There are 16 residues in the CDR3. CDR1 MDHEN and CDR2 SYDVKM come from the germline V gene. The CDR3 DNA reads as TGTGCCAGCAGGAAAGCTACTTCCGGGAAGAACTATGGCTACACCTTC. It specifies CASRKATSGKNYGYTF.

CDR3 nucleotides: TGTGCCAGCAGTGGTTACAGGGTGAACACTGAAGCTTTCTTT. Its protein product is CASSGYRVNTEAFF. The rearrangement uses TRBV6-1 and TRBJ1-1; TRBD1 might be the D (6 bases). Germline CDR1 reads MNHNS; CDR2 reads SASEGT. There are 14 residues in the CDR3. V shed 4 bases and J shed 0 bases, with 9 bases lying between them.

This clone has just one count. The chain is built from TRBV5-4 and TRBJ2-5; no reliable D call. Germline lookup yields CDR1 SGHNT and CDR2 YYREEE (reference sequence). The V end was cut by 2 bases, the J end by 4 bases, with 6 bases between. This CDR3 spans 12 amino acids. The CDR3 DNA follows: TGTGCCAGCAGCTTCCCGTCAGAGACCCAGTACTTC. Protein product: CASSFPSETQYF. Full variable domain (rest looked up from reference TRBV5-4 and TRBJ2-5): ETGVTQSPTHLIKTRGQQVTLRCSSQSGHNTVSWYQQALGQGPQFIFQYYREEENGRGNFPPRFSGLQFPNYSSELNVNALELDDSALYLCASSFPSETQYFGPGTRLLVL.

The chain recombines TRBV2 with TRBJ2-7; 11 nucleotides line up with TRBD1. The CDR3 has 15 residues. J lost 5 bases, V lost 8 bases, and 11 bases had no gene match. Germline lookup yields CDR1 SNHLY and CDR2 FYNNEI. The CDR3 sequence is CASRLGTGGDHEQYF. The CDR3 DNA sequence: TGTGCCAGCCGCCTCGGGACAGGGGGAGACCACGAGCAGTACTTC.

This chain connects TRBV11-2 to TRBJ2-2; 9 nucleotides align to TRBD2. This CDR3 spans 18 amino acids. V dropped 5 bases and J dropped 3; count of bases not matched to a gene: 13. Looked up from germline, CDR1 is SGHAT and CDR2 is FQNNGV. CDR3 amino acids: CASSHRASGVMDTGELFF. CDR3 DNA: TGTGCCAGCAGCCACAGGGCTAGCGGGGTAATGGACACCGGGGAGCTGTTTTTT. The full variable domain, completed using reference TRBV11-2 and TRBJ2-2, is EAGVAQSPRYKIIEKRQSVAFWCNPISGHATLYWYQQILGQGPKLLIQFQNNGVVDDSQLPKDRFSAERLKGVDSTLKIQPAKLEDSAVYLCASSHRASGVMDTGELFFGEGSRLTVL.

The V and J genes are TRBV11-2 and TRBJ1-2, with a weak D call TRBD1 (6 bases). The germline gives CDR1 SGHAT, CDR2 FQNNGV. With 1 base removed from V and 5 bases from J, the gap between germline ends came to 11 bases. The CDR3 spans 14 residues. The CDR3 DNA follows: TGTGCCAGCAGCTTAGTGGGGGCCGTATATGGCTACACCTTC. This translates into CASSLVGAVYGYTF.

The chain recombines TRBV15 with TRBJ1-5, with 7 positions matching TRBD1. Germline CDR1 reads LNHNV; CDR2 reads YYDKDF (reference sequence). This CDR3 region has 14 residues. The V gene end was trimmed by 4 bases and the J gene end by 6 bases; junction bases not matched to a gene: 6. The CDR3 coding sequence is TGTGCCACCAGCAAATCCACAGGGGTTCAGCCCCAGCATTTT. Translated, it gives CATSKSTGVQPQHF.

This clone has just a few counts. The chain carries TRBV18 and TRBJ1-4; 11 nucleotides align to TRBD1. Unmatched junction bases numbered 2, after V lost 3 bases and J lost 2 bases. Germline V CDR1 and CDR2: KGHSH, LQKENI. The CDR3 sequence is 16 residues long. The CDR3 DNA reads TGTGCCAGCTCACCGGGACAGGGGGGCACTAATGAAAAACTGTTTTTT. It is translated as CASSPGQGGTNEKLFF.

The chain joins TRBV28 to TRBJ2-1, with 13 bases matching TRBD2. CDR1 and CDR2 (germline): MDHEN, SYDVKM. The V and J ends lost 4 bases and 4 bases, in that order; junction bases with no gene match: 1. This CDR3 contains 15 residues. For the CDR3, the DNA is TGTGCCAGCAGTTCGGGACTAGCGGGGTACAATGAGCAGTTCTTC. This gives the protein CASSSGLAGYNEQFF.

The chain recombines TRBV4-1 with TRBJ1-2; weak D call: TRBD1 (6 bases). Germline CDR1 and CDR2: MGHRA and YSYEKL. The CDR3 totals 15 residues. Deletions cut 1 base from V and 8 bases from J, with 17 bases between. The CDR3 reads CASSQAPGVSYGYTF. The DNA for the CDR3 is TGCGCCAGCAGCCAAGCCCCAGGGGTCTCCTACGGCTACACCTTC.

The chain uses TRBV6-5 and TRBJ1-1, with D possibly being TRBD1 (5 bases). V was cut by 5 bases and J by 11 bases, with 21 bases left in between. Germline CDR1 is MNHEY and CDR2 is SVGAGI. The CDR3 loop spans 14 amino acids. CDR3 sequence: CASSRLPNGAGAFF. The CDR3 DNA follows: TGTGCCAGCAGTAGACTCCCGAATGGGGCCGGGGCTTTCTTT.

The V gene is TRBV6-5, the J gene TRBJ1-1; no clear D gene. The CDR3 length is 14 residues. Trimming left V 6 bases short and J 1 base short, with 12 bases between. Germline V gives CDR1 MNHEY, CDR2 SVGAGI. CDR3 nucleotide sequence: TGTGCCAGCAGCCCCGGAGGGTGGAACACTGAAGCTTTCTTT. This sequence encodes CASSPGGWNTEAFF.

V gene TRBV11-3 combines with J gene TRBJ1-4; weak D call: TRBD1 (6 bases). CDR1 and CDR2 from the germline V gene are SGHNT and YENEEA. This CDR3 spans 14 amino acids. Trimming removed 5 bases from V and 8 bases from J, with 15 bases in between. The DNA for the CDR3 is TGTGCCAGCAGCACGACAGGCCGGAACGAAAAACTGTTTTTT. Translating it yields CASSTTGRNEKLFF.